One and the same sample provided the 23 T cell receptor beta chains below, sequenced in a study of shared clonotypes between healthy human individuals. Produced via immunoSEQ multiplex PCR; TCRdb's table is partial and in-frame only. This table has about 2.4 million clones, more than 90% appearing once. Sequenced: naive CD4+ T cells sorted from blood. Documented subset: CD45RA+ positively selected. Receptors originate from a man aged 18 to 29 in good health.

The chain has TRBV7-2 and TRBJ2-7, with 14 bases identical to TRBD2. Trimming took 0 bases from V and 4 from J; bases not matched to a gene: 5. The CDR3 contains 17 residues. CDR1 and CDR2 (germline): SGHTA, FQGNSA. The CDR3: CASSLAMGTSGRYEQYF. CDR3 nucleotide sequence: TGTGCCAGCAGCTTAGCGATGGGGACTAGCGGGAGATACGAGCAGTACTTC.

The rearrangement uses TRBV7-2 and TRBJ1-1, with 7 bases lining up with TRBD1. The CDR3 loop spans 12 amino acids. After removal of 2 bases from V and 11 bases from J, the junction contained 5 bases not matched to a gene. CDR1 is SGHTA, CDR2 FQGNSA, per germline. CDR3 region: CASSLFDRVAFF. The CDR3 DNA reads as TGTGCCAGCAGCTTATTCGACAGGGTTGCTTTCTTT.

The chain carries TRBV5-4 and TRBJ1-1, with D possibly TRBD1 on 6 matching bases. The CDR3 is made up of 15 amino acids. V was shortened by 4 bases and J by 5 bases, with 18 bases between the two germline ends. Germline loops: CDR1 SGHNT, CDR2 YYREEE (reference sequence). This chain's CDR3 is CASSEGGGGVTEAFF. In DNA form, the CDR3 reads TGTGCCAGCAGCGAAGGTGGAGGGGGGGTTACTGAAGCTTTCTTT.

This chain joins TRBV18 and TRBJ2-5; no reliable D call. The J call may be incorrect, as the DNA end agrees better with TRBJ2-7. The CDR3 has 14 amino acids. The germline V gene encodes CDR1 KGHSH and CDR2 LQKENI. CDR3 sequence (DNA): TGTGCCAGCTCACCCCAACACAGCTCCTACGAGCAGTACTTC. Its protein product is CASSPQHSSYEQYF.

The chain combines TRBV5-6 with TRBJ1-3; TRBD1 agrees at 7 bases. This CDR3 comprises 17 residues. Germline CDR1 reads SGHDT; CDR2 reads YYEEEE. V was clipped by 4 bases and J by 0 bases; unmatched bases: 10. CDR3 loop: CASSLGQTIISGNTIYF. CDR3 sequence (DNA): TGTGCCAGCAGCCTGGGACAGACTATTATCTCTGGAAACACCATATATTTT.

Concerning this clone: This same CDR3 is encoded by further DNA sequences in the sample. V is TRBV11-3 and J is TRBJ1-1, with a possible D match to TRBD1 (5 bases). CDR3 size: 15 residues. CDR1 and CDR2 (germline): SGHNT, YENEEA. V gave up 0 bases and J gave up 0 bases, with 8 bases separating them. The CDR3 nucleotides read TGTGCCAGCAGCTTAGATCGGGGCGTGAACACTGAAGCTTTCTTT. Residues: CASSLDRGVNTEAFF.

The DNA for the CDR3 is TGCGCCAGCAGGGGGCAGGGAGCCCACGAGCAGTACTTC. Its protein product is CASRGQGAHEQYF. The V call is TRBV5-1, the J call TRBJ2-7; D is possibly TRBD1 or TRBD2 (5 bases each). The CDR3 contains 13 residues. CDR1 is SGHRS and CDR2 is YFSETQ in the germline V gene. With 5 bases removed from V and 5 bases from J, the gap between germline ends came to 14 bases.

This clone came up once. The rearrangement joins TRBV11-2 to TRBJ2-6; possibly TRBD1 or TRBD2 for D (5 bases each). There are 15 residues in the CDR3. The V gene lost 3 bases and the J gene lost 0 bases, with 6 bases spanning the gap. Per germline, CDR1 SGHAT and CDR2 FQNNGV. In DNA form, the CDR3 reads TGTGCCAGCAGCTTTGGGGGCTCTGGGGCCAACGTCCTGACTTTC. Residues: CASSFGGSGANVLTF.

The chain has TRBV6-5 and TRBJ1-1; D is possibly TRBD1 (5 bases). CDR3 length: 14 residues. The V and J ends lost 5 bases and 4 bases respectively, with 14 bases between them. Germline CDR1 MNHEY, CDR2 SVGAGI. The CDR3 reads CASSLRGLGTEAFF. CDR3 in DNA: TGTGCCAGCAGTCTCCGGGGCTTGGGCACTGAAGCTTTCTTT.

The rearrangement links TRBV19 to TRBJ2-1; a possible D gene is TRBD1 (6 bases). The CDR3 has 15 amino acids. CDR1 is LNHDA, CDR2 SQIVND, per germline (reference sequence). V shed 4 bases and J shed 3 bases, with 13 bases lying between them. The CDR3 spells CASSTQDRSYNEQFF. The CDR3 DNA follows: TGTGCCAGTAGTACCCAAGACAGGAGCTACAATGAGCAGTTCTTC.

The DNA for the CDR3 is TGTGCCAGCTCACCAAGGACAGGGGCCTCTAACTATGGCTACACCTTC. It encodes CASSPRTGASNYGYTF. The chain carries TRBV18 and TRBJ1-2; 9 bases align to TRBD1. Germline lookup yields CDR1 KGHSH and CDR2 LQKENI. The length of the CDR3 is 16 residues. Losses at the gene ends were 2 bases for V and 0 bases for J; bases not matched to a gene: 4.

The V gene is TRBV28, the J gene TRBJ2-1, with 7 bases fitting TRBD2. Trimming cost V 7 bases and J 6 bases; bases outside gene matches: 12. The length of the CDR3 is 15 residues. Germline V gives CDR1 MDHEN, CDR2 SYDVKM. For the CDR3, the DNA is TGTGCCAGCAATATTGACGGGGGGTGGAGCAATGAGCAGTTCTTC. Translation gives CASNIDGGWSNEQFF. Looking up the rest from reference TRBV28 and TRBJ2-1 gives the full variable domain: DVKVTQSSRYLVKRTGEKVFLECVQDMDHENMFWYRQDPGLGLRLIYFSYDVKMKEKGDIPEGYSVSREKKERFSLILESASTNQTSMYLCASNIDGGWSNEQFFGPGTRLTVL.

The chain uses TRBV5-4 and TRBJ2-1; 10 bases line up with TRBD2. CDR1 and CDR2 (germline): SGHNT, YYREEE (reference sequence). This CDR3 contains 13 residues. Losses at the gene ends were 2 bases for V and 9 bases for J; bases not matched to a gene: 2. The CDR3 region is CASSFGLAVEQFF. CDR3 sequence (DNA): TGTGCCAGCAGCTTTGGACTAGCGGTTGAGCAGTTCTTC.

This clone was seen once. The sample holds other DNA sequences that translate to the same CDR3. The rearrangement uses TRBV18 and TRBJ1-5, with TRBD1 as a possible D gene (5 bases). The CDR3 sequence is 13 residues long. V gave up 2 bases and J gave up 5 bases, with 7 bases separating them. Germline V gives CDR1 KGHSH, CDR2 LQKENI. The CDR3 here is CASSPKGDQPQHF. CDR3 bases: TGTGCCAGCTCACCAAAAGGGGATCAGCCCCAGCATTTT.

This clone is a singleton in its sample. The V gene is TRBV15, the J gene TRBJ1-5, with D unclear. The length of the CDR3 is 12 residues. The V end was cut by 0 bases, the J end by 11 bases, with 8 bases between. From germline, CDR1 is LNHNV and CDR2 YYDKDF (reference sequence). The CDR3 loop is CATSRESGAQHF. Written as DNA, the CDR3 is TGTGCCACCAGCAGAGAATCTGGGGCCCAGCATTTT.

CDR3 sequence reads: CASSEQGLHTYEQYF. The DNA of the CDR3 is TGTGCCAGCAGTGAACAGGGACTGCACACCTACGAGCAGTACTTC. V is TRBV2 and J is TRBJ2-7; maybe TRBD2 (6 bases). Germline lookup yields CDR1 SNHLY and CDR2 FYNNEI. The CDR3 spans 15 residues. V lost 2 bases and J 2 bases, leaving 13 bases between the germline ends.

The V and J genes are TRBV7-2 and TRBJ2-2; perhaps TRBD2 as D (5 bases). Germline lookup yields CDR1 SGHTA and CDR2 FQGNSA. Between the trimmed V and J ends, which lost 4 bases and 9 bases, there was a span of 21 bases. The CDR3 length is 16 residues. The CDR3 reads CASSSRPGSLHWELFF. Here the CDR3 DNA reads TGTGCCAGCAGCTCACGACCGGGATCTCTCCATTGGGAGCTGTTTTTT.

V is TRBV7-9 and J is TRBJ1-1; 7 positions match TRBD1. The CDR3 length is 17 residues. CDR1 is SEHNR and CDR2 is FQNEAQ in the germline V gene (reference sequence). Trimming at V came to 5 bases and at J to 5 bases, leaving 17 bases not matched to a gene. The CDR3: CASSVPWGGGRRTEAFF. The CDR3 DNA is TGTGCCAGCAGCGTACCTTGGGGAGGGGGCAGGAGGACTGAAGCTTTCTTT.

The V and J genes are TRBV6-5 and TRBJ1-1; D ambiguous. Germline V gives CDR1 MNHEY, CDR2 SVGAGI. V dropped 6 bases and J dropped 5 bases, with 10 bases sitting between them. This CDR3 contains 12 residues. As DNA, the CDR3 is TGTGCCAGCAGACGGGGAAAAACTGAAGCTTTCTTT. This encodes CASRRGKTEAFF.

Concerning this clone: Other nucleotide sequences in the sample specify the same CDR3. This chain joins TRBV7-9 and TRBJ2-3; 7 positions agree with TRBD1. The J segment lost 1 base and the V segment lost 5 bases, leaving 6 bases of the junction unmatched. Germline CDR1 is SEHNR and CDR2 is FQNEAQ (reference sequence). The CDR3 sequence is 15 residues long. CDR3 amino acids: CASSPRGLGTDTQYF. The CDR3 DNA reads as TGTGCCAGCAGCCCAAGGGGGCTGGGCACAGATACGCAGTATTTT.

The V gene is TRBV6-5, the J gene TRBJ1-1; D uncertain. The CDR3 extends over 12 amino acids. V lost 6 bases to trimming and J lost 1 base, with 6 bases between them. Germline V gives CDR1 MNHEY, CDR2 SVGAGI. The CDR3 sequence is CASRYQNTEAFF. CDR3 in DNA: TGTGCCAGCAGATATCAGAACACTGAAGCTTTCTTT.

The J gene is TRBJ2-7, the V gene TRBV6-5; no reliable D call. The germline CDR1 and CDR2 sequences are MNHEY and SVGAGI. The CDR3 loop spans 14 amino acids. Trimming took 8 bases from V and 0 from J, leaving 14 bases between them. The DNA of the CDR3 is TGTGCCAGCTGTGAACATTTCAGCTCCTACGAGCAGTACTTC. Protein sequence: CASCEHFSSYEQYF.

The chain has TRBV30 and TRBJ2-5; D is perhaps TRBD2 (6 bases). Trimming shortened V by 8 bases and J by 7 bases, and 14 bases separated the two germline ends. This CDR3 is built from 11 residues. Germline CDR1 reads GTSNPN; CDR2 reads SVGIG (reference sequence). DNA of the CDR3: TGTGCCGGAGGGGAGGAGGGGACCCAGTACTTC. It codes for CAGGEEGTQYF.